This TCR beta chain is drawn from a study of CD8+CD57+ T cells in acquired aplastic anemia. This clonotype was found a few times. Genomic DNA templated the TCR beta VDJ and CDR3 profiling. TCRdb reanalysed the reads using MiXCR and keeps one entry per CDR3 protein. The sample records about 240,000 distinct CDR3 sequences, more than 40% being singletons. V gave up 6 bases and J gave up 4 bases; unmatched junction bases: 12. Germline CDR1 is SNHLY and CDR2 is FYNNEI. This CDR3 is built from 16 residues. Patients who underwent sequencing had shown CD8+CD57+ cell expansion by flow cytometry. The chain employs TRBV2 and TRBJ1-2; 9 nucleotides agree with TRBD1. The origin of this receptor is a human donor with aplastic anemia. Sequences were obtained from sorted CD4+, CD8+, or CD8+CD57+ T cells (not recorded which) from PBMCs. CDR3 sequence: CASSGLLRDRAYGYTF. The CDR3 DNA is TGTGCCAGCAGCGGACTGCTCCGGGACAGGGCCTATGGCTACACCTTC.